Following are 27 T cell receptor beta chains from one sample sequenced in a study of CD8+ T cells in alopecia areata. Reverse transcribed after extraction, RNA yielded cDNA as the sequencing template. The repertoire was sequenced with immunoSEQ multiplex PCR; TCRdb's copy has only in-frame clones and lacks some. The table has about 74,000 clones, approximately 28% seen once. The treatment was: oral pan-JAK inhibitor, 5-10 mg twice daily. The starting material was CD8+ T cells sorted from blood, obtained at week 4, from a patient treated with tofacitinib. The receptors were sampled from a human donor with alopecia areata.

This clone has only a few counts. J is TRBJ2-2 and V is TRBV6-5, with 9 bases identical to TRBD2. V lost 6 bases to trimming and J lost 4 bases; unmatched junction nucleotides: 6. This CDR3 is 15 amino acids long. CDR1 is MNHEY and CDR2 is SVGAGI in the germline V gene. The CDR3 reads CASRYSGSGTGELFF. The CDR3 DNA sequence: TGTGCCAGCAGATATAGCGGGAGTGGCACCGGGGAGCTGTTTTTT.

This clone has more than one count but fewer than ten. V usage is TRBV29-1 and J usage is TRBJ2-1; unclear D gene. Germline assignment: CDR1 SQVTM and CDR2 ANQGSEA. Trimming shortened V by 4 bases and J by 6 bases, and 10 bases separated the two germline ends. The CDR3 covers 12 residues. For the CDR3, the DNA is TGCAGCGTTGGACTTTCCCTCAATGAGCAGTTCTTC. It codes for CSVGLSLNEQFF.

V and J are TRBV30 and TRBJ2-1, with D possibly TRBD2 on 6 matching bases. Trimming removed 4 bases from V and 7 bases from J, with 11 bases in between. The germline V gene encodes CDR1 GTSNPN and CDR2 SVGIG (reference sequence). CDR3 length: 12 amino acids. The CDR3 loop is CAWKGLRNEQFF. CDR3 DNA: TGTGCCTGGAAGGGACTCCGAAATGAGCAGTTCTTC.

The V call is TRBV6-1, the J call TRBJ1-5; TRBD1 might be the D (6 bases). CDR1 and CDR2 (germline): MNHNS, SASEGT. With 3 bases removed from V and 0 bases from J, the gap between germline ends came to 12 bases. The CDR3 has 16 residues. CDR3 coding DNA: TGTGCCAGCAGTGAGAAAACAGGGCCTAGCAATCAGCCCCAGCATTTT. Amino acid sequence: CASSEKTGPSNQPQHF.

Of note for this clone: At one end the junction does not follow the germline gene, possibly because of a read error. This rearrangement joins TRBV10-3 to TRBJ1-5; D remains unclear. The CDR3 loop spans 15 amino acids. The germline CDR1 and CDR2 sequences are ENHRY and SYGVKD. For the CDR3, the DNA is TGTGCCATCAGTGATGAGGGAGAGAGCAGTCAGCCCCAGCATTTT. Translation: CAISDEGESSQPQHF.

This clone showed up many times. The chain is built from TRBV5-1 and TRBJ2-2; D unclear. Trimming removed 1 base from V and 6 bases from J, with 4 bases in between. The germline V gene encodes CDR1 SGHRS and CDR2 YFSETQ. The CDR3 contains 12 residues. The CDR3 DNA sequence: TGCGCCAGCAGCTTGTTCGCCGGGGAGCTGTTTTTT. Translation: CASSLFAGELFF.

This clone turned up a few times. Other DNA sequences in this specimen translate into the identical CDR3. The chain couples TRBV30 to TRBJ2-7; D might be TRBD2 (6 bases). The CDR3 length is 13 residues. The germline V and J ends were trimmed by 2 bases and 0 bases, with 8 bases remaining between them. Germline CDR1 reads GTSNPN; CDR2 reads SVGIG (reference sequence). The CDR3 DNA follows: TGTGCCTGGAGTTCCGGGAGCTCCTACGAGCAGTACTTC. Residues: CAWSSGSSYEQYF.

V and J are TRBV7-9 and TRBJ2-1; D is unresolved. This CDR3 has 16 amino acids. The ends were cut back, 1 base at V and 5 bases at J, with 15 bases in the middle. Looked up from germline, CDR1 is SEHNR and CDR2 is FQNEAQ (reference sequence). CDR3 amino acids: CASSLERVVWDNEQFF. The CDR3 DNA sequence: TGTGCCAGCAGCTTAGAACGCGTTGTTTGGGACAATGAGCAGTTCTTC.

This clone was recorded a few times. V gene TRBV6-6 combines with J gene TRBJ2-5; 7 bases match TRBD2. Losses at the gene ends were 2 bases for V and 2 bases for J; bases not matched to a gene: 2. CDR3 length equals 14 residues. Germline V gene lookup returns CDR1 MNHNY and CDR2 SVGAGI (reference sequence). CDR3 in amino acids: CASSYSGIQETQYF. The CDR3 bases are TGTGCCAGCAGTTACAGCGGGATACAAGAGACCCAGTACTTC.

This clone was counted a few times. V gene TRBV5-1 combines with J gene TRBJ2-7; a possible D gene is TRBD1 (5 bases). The CDR3 contains 13 residues. Germline V gene data show CDR1 as SGHRS and CDR2 as YFSETQ. The V end was cut by 3 bases, the J end by 5 bases, with 12 bases between. The CDR3: CASSYVGVNEQYF. In DNA, the CDR3 is TGCGCCAGCAGCTATGTAGGGGTCAACGAGCAGTACTTC.

The table lists this clone with a few counts. The V gene is TRBV9, the J gene TRBJ2-7; 8 nucleotides align to TRBD2. The CDR3 is 16 residues long. V lost 0 bases, J lost 0 bases, and 5 bases stayed unmatched. Germline CDR1 reads SGDLS; CDR2 reads YYNGEE. Here the CDR3 DNA reads TGTGCCAGCAGCGTAGGATTAGCGGGGCTCTCCTACGAGCAGTACTTC. It codes for CASSVGLAGLSYEQYF. Full variable domain (missing parts from reference TRBV9 and TRBJ2-7): DSGVTQTPKHLITATGQRVTLRCSPRSGDLSVYWYQQSLDQGLQFLIQYYNGEERAKGNILERFSAQQFPDLHSELNLSSLELGDSALYFCASSVGLAGLSYEQYFGPGTRLTVT.

This sequence joins TRBV21-1 and TRBJ2-3; the D segment call TRBD2 is taken from the table without a DNA check. TRBV21-1 counts as a pseudogene. The CDR3 runs to 13 residues. The CDR3 region is CASSQDSSGTQYF. CDR3 nucleotides: TGCGCCAGCAGCCAAGATAGTTCGGGAACGCAGTATTTT.

A few counts support this clone. The V call is TRBV13, the J call TRBJ1-1, with D unclear. This CDR3 comprises 12 residues. Germline CDR1 and CDR2: PRHDT and FYEKMQ (reference sequence). Trimming pared 5 bases from V and 5 bases from J, leaving 9 bases between. DNA for the CDR3: TGTGCCAGCAGCCACTTGGGTACTGAAGCTTTCTTT. Its translation: CASSHLGTEAFF. Full variable domain (remainder filled in from reference TRBV13 and TRBJ1-1): AAGVIQSPRHLIKEKRETATLKCYPIPRHDTVYWYQQGPGQDPQFLISFYEKMQSDKGSIPDRFSAQQFSDYHSELNMSSLELGDSALYFCASSHLGTEAFFGQGTRLTVV.

This chain connects TRBV6-5 to TRBJ1-1; 8 bases line up with TRBD1. Unmatched junction bases numbered 4, after V lost 2 bases and J lost 5 bases. CDR1 is MNHEY, CDR2 SVGAGI, per germline. CDR3 size: 14 residues. CDR3 nucleotides: TGTGCCAGCAGTTACGCAGGGGGCGGAACTGAAGCTTTCTTT. This translates into CASSYAGGGTEAFF.

This chain connects TRBV27 to TRBJ1-2; 7 bases are a match to TRBD1. The germline CDR1 and CDR2 sequences are MNHEY and SMNVEV (reference sequence). The CDR3 extends over 15 amino acids. Trimming took 5 bases from V and 3 from J; bases not matched to a gene: 9. Here the CDR3 reads CASSGFRGTDYGYTF. DNA of the CDR3: TGTGCCAGCAGTGGGTTTCGAGGGACAGACTATGGCTACACCTTC.

The rearrangement joins TRBV7-6 to TRBJ2-2; D not resolved. The CDR3 runs to 14 residues. Germline V gives CDR1 SGHVS, CDR2 FNYEAQ. Trimming cost V 3 bases and J 6 bases, with 11 bases left between them. This chain's CDR3 is CASSFNRAPGELFF. The CDR3 nucleotides are TGTGCCAGCAGCTTTAATCGGGCGCCCGGGGAGCTGTTTTTT.

The V gene is TRBV7-2, the J gene TRBJ2-1; D is uncertain. The germline V and J ends were trimmed by 5 bases and 1 base, with 9 bases remaining between them. Germline V gives CDR1 SGHTA, CDR2 FQGNSA. This CDR3 spans 14 amino acids. The CDR3 bases are TGTGCCAGCAGCCCGCTAGGTTCCTACAATGAGCAGTTCTTC. Translated, it gives CASSPLGSYNEQFF.

The CDR3 DNA reads TGCAGCGCCGGAGTGGACGCGGGAGGCACCGGGGAGCTGTTTTTT. Translated: CSAGVDAGGTGELFF. This chain uses TRBV29-1 with TRBJ2-2; TRBD2 matches 8 bases. V shed 7 bases and J 4 bases; nucleotides not matched to a gene: 11. The CDR3 covers 15 residues. Per germline, CDR1 SQVTM and CDR2 ANQGSEA.

In its sample, this clone was seen once. The rearrangement uses TRBV7-9 and TRBJ1-5; TRBD1 matches 7 bases. The CDR3 consists of 14 residues. The J segment lost 4 bases and the V segment lost 5 bases, leaving 5 bases of the junction unmatched. Germline lookup yields CDR1 SEHNR and CDR2 FQNEAQ (reference sequence). DNA for the CDR3: TGTGCCAGCAGCCAGACAGGGCTTAATCAGCCCCAGCATTTT. Its translation: CASSQTGLNQPQHF.

This clone showed up just a few times. J is TRBJ1-5 and V is TRBV9, with D perhaps matching TRBD1 (6 bases). The CDR3 spans 13 residues. From germline, CDR1 is SGDLS and CDR2 YYNGEE. V gave up 7 bases and J gave up 4 bases, with 12 bases separating them. CDR3 nucleotide sequence: TGTGCCAGCGCAACAGGGTATAATCAGCCCCAGCATTTT. As protein: CASATGYNQPQHF.

This chain joins TRBV6-5 and TRBJ2-7, with unresolved D. The V gene lost 0 bases and the J gene lost 0 bases, with 9 bases spanning the gap. The germline V gene encodes CDR1 MNHEY and CDR2 SVGAGI. This CDR3 has 15 residues. CDR3 amino acids: CASSYSGPSSYEQYF. The CDR3 DNA reads as TGTGCCAGCAGTTACTCCGGGCCCAGCTCCTACGAGCAGTACTTC.

By its share, this clone is medium-sized. The gene calls are TRBV11-2 and TRBJ1-4; D gene ambiguous. V gave up 5 bases and J gave up 0 bases, with 10 bases separating them. This CDR3 region has 15 residues. Per the germline V gene, CDR1 is SGHAT and CDR2 is FQNNGV. The CDR3 bases are TGTGCCAGCAGCCTAAGGGATGCAACTAATGAAAAACTGTTTTTT. This gives the protein CASSLRDATNEKLFF.

This clone was found a few times. The rearrangement joins TRBV29-1 to TRBJ2-7, with 7 bases that match TRBD1. J gave up 9 bases and V 1 base, and 12 bases lay outside the gene matches. CDR3 length: 14 residues. Germline assignment: CDR1 SQVTM and CDR2 ANQGSEA. CDR3: CSVEGVGQRAGQYF. CDR3 nucleotide sequence: TGCAGCGTTGAAGGTGTGGGACAGAGGGCCGGGCAGTACTTC.

The chain couples TRBV29-1 to TRBJ1-1, with 9 bases lining up with TRBD1. Germline V gene data show CDR1 as SQVTM and CDR2 as ANQGSEA. The CDR3 is made up of 18 amino acids. Germline trimming cut 0 bases from V and 4 bases from J; bases unmatched to any gene: 15. CDR3 sequence (DNA): TGCAGCGTTGAAGATCGAGCCTATGACAGGGGGTCTTCCACTGAAGCTTTCTTT. Amino acid sequence: CSVEDRAYDRGSSTEAFF.

The chain employs TRBV30 and TRBJ2-1; D not certain. Germline CDR1 is GTSNPN and CDR2 is SVGIG (reference sequence). The CDR3 has 11 residues. V lost 3 bases, J lost 4 bases, and 4 bases lay in between. CDR3 amino acids: CAWRGYNEQFF. DNA for the CDR3: TGTGCCTGGAGAGGATACAATGAGCAGTTCTTC.

J is TRBJ2-3 and V is TRBV2; D might be TRBD2 (7 bases). V gave up 1 base and J gave up 5 bases, with 10 bases separating them. Germline CDR1 SNHLY, CDR2 FYNNEI. The CDR3 length is 14 residues. The DNA for the CDR3 is TGTGCCAGCAGTGAAGGAAGGGGGGGAGATACGCAGTATTTT. It specifies CASSEGRGGDTQYF.

The chain uses TRBV7-2 and TRBJ2-4; TRBD1 matches 7 bases. The CDR3 covers 11 residues. J lost 13 bases, V lost 5 bases, and 5 bases had no gene match. Germline V gene lookup returns CDR1 SGHTA and CDR2 FQGNSA. The CDR3 DNA reads TGTGCCAGCAGCGCAGGGGGACGCCAGTACTTC. Translating gives CASSAGGRQYF.